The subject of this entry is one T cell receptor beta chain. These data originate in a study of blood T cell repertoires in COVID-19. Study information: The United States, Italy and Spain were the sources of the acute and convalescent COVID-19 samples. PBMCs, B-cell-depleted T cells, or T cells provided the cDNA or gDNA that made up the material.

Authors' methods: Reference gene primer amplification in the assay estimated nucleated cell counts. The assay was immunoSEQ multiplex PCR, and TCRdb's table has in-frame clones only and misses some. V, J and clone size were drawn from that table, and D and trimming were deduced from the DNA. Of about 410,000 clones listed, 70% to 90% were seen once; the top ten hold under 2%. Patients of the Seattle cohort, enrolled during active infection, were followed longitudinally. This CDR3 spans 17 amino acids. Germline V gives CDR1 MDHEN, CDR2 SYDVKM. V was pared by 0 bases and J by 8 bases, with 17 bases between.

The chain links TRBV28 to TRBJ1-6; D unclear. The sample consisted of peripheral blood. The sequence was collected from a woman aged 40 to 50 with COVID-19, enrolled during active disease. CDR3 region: CASSLWRRREDDSPLHF. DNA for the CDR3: TGTGCCAGCAGTTTATGGAGGCGGCGGGAGGACGATTCACCCCTCCACTTT. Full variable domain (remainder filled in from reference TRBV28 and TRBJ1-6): DVKVTQSSRYLVKRTGEKVFLECVQDMDHENMFWYRQDPGLGLRLIYFSYDVKMKEKGDIPEGYSVSREKKERFSLILESASTNQTSMYLCASSLWRRREDDSPLHFGNGTRLTVT.